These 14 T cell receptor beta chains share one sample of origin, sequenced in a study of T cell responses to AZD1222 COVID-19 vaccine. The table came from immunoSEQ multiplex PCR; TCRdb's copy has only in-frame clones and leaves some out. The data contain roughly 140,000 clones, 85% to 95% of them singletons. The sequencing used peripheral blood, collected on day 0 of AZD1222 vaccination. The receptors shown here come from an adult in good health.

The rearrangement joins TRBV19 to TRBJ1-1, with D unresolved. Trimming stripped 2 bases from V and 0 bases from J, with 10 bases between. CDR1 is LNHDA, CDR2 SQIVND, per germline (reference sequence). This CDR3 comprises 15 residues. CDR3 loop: CASSIRVSLNTEAFF. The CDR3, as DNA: TGTGCCAGTAGTATAAGGGTCTCTTTGAACACTGAAGCTTTCTTT.

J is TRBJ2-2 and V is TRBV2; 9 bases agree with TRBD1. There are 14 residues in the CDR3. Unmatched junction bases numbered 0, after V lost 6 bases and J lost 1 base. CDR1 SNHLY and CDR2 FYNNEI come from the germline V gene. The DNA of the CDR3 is TGTGCCAGCAGGGACAGGGGGAACACCGGGGAGCTGTTTTTT. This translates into CASRDRGNTGELFF.

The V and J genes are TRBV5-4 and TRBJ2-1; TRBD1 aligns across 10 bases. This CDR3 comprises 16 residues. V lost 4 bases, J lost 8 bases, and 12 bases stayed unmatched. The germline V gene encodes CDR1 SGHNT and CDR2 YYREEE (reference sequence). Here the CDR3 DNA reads TGTGCCAGCAGCCCCCCAGGGGGACAGGGGATGTATGAGCAGTTCTTC. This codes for CASSPPGGQGMYEQFF. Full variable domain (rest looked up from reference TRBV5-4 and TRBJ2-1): ETGVTQSPTHLIKTRGQQVTLRCSSQSGHNTVSWYQQALGQGPQFIFQYYREEENGRGNFPPRFSGLQFPNYSSELNVNALELDDSALYLCASSPPGGQGMYEQFFGPGTRLTVL.

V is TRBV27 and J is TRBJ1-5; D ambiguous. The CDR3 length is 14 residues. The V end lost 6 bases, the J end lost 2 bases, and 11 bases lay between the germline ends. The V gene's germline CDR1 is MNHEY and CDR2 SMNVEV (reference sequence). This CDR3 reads CASRPAGGNQPQHF. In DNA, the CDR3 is TGTGCCAGCAGGCCCGCGGGTGGCAATCAGCCCCAGCATTTT.

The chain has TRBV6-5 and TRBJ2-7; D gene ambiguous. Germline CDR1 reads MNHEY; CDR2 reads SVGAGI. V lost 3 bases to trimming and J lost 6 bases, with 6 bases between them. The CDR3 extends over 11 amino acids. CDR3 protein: CASSYWGEQYF. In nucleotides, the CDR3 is TGTGCCAGCAGTTATTGGGGCGAGCAGTACTTC.

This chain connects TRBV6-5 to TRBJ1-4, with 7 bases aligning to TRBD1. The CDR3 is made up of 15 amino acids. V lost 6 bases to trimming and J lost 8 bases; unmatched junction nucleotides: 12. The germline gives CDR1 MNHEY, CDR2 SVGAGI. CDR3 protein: CASRTGTAGREKLFF. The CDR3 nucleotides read TGTGCCAGCAGGACAGGGACGGCGGGTCGAGAAAAACTGTTTTTT.

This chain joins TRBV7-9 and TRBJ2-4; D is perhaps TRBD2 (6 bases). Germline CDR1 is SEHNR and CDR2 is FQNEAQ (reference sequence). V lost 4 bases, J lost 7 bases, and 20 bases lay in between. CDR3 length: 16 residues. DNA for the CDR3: TGTGCCAGCAGCTCAGCGGGCCCAACTAGCCCTAACATTCAGTACTTC. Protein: CASSSAGPTSPNIQYF.

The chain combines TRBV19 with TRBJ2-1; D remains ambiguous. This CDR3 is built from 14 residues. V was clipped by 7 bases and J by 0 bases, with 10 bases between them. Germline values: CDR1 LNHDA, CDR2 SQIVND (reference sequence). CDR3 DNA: TGTGCCAGTACCGGCGCTTCCTCCTACAATGAGCAGTTCTTC. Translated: CASTGASSYNEQFF.

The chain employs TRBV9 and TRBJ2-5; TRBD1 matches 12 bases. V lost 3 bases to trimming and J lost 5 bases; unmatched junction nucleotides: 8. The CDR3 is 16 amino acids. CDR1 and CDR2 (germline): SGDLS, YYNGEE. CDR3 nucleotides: TGTGCCAGCAGCGCCCCCGGGACAGGGGGCTTGGAGACCCAGTACTTC. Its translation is CASSAPGTGGLETQYF.

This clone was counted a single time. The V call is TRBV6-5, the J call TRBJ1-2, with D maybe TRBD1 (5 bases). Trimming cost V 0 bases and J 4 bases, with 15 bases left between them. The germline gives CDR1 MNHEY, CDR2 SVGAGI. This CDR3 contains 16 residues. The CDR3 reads CASSYSDPRQSYGYTF. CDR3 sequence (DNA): TGTGCCAGCAGTTACTCCGATCCAAGACAGTCCTATGGCTACACCTTC.

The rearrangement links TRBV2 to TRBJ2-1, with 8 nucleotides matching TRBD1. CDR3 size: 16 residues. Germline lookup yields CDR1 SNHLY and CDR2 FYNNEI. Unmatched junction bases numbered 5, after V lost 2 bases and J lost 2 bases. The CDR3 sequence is CASSERTGTPYNEQFF. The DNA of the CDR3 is TGTGCCAGCAGTGAACGGACAGGGACACCCTACAATGAGCAGTTCTTC.

CDR3 loop: CASSPQGLALYEQYF. The CDR3 DNA is TGTGCCAGCAGCCCACAAGGTTTGGCTCTCTACGAGCAGTACTTC. This chain uses TRBV28 with TRBJ2-7; D remains ambiguous. This CDR3 has 15 residues. Trimming removed 6 bases at V and 3 bases at J, with 18 bases between. Germline V lookup: CDR1 MDHEN, CDR2 SYDVKM.

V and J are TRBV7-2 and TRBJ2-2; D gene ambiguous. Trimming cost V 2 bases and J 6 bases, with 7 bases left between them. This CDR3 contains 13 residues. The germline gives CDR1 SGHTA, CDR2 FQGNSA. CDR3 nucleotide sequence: TGTGCCAGCAGCTTATACATGTCCGGGGAGCTGTTTTTT. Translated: CASSLYMSGELFF.

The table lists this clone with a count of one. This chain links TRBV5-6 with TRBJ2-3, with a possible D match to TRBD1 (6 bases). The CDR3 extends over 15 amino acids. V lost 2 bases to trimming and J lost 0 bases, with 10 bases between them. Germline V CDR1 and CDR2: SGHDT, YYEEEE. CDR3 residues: CASSLGGPSTDTQYF. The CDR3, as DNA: TGTGCCAGCAGCTTAGGGGGACCGAGCACAGATACGCAGTATTTT.